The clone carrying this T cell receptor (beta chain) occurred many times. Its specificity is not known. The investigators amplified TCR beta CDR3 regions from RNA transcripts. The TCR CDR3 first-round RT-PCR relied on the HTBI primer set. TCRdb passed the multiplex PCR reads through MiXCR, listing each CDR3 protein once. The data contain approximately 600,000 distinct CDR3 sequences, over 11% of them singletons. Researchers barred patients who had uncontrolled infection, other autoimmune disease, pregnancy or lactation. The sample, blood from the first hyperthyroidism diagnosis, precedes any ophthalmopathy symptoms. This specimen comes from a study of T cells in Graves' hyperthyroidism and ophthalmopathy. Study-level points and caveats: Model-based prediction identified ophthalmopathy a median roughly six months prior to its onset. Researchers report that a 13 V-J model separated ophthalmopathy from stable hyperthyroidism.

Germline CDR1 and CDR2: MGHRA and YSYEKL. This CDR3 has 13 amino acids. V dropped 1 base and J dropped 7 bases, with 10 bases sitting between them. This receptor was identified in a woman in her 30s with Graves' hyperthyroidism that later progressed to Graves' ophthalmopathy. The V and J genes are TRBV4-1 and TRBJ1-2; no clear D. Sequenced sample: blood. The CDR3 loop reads CASSQVQAVGYTF. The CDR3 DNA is TGCGCCAGCAGCCAAGTCCAGGCTGTTGGCTACACCTTC.